This is a list of T cell receptor beta chains from one sample in a study of blood T cells in healthy people across ages. TCRdb analysed the 5' RACE reads with MiXCR anew, one entry per CDR3 protein. The sample has roughly 560,000 distinct CDR3 sequences, less than 25% seen once; the top ten hold 7.5% to 9%. These sequences were also reported in another study, on T cells of mothers and their children.

The sample consisted of blood. These receptors were obtained from a boy between 5 and 17 years old in good health. Each CDR3 is given without its conserved first and last residue. Fields, in order: D gene, V gene, CDR3 protein. A D gene is named only where the DNA matches it firmly.

>TRBD1|TRBV5-4
ASSQTDRENIQY
>-|TRBV19
ASGNRPGLFNEKLF
>TRBD2|TRBV28
ASSLPGGEAETQY
>-|TRBV28
ASNPAVAIQETQY
>-|TRBV7-3
ASSLMGQGTEAF
>-|TRBV7-6
ASSLERDKATKLF
>-|TRBV11-2
ASSLERAGKAF
>-|TRBV4-3
ASSRRLSTDTQY
>TRBD1|TRBV29-1
SVGGQGADTQY
>TRBD1|TRBV29-1
SVNRGLGEKLF
>-|TRBV7-2
ASSQGNGNQPQH
>-|TRBV10-3
AISVAETPYEQY
>TRBD2|TRBV28
ASRNSGDRTDTQY
>TRBD2|TRBV27
ASSSGTSGRGEQY
>-|TRBV12-3/TRBV12-4
ASSLGKAF
>-|TRBV18
ASSPGLSGGEKLF
>-|TRBV6-6
ASSPREANTEAF
>-|TRBV6-2/TRBV6-3
ASSSWITDTQY
>TRBD2|TRBV20-1
SAARGDLHNEQF